These 25 T cell receptor beta chains came from one sample sequenced in a study of response to subunit inactivated influenza vaccine. MiXCR, applied by TCRdb to the RT-PCR reads, yields one record per CDR3 protein. The top ten hold around 10% of the sample, which has more than 550,000 distinct CDR3 sequences, about 11% seen once. This sample also appeared in a second study, on T cells expressing NK-cell markers. From that study: With UMIs, 5'RACE template switching was used to make TCR beta cDNA.

The sample in question was PBMCs from blood, obtained on the day of vaccination. The receptors stem from a man aged 50-60 years who received an inactivated influenza vaccine.

The rearrangement uses TRBV20-1 and TRBJ1-1; D is perhaps TRBD1 (6 bases). The CDR3 length is 14 residues. Trimming took off 6 bases at V and 4 bases at J, with 18 bases between the two ends. Per the germline V gene, CDR1 is DFQATT and CDR2 is SNEGSKA (reference sequence). The CDR3 region has the DNA TGCAGTGCAAAGGACCCATTGGGGGCCACTGAAGCTTTCTTT. Translating it yields CSAKDPLGATEAFF.

The chain joins TRBV6-5 to TRBJ1-1; D call uncertain. The CDR3 is 15 amino acids. The V gene lost 0 bases and the J gene lost 7 bases, with 15 bases spanning the gap. Germline CDR1 is MNHEY and CDR2 is SVGAGI. CDR3 coding DNA: TGTGCCAGCAGTTACTCGGCTAAACTGAGAGTTGAAGCTTTCTTT. Translating it yields CASSYSAKLRVEAFF.

The genes are TRBV7-2 and TRBJ2-7, with TRBD2 matching over 10 bases. Germline CDR1 is SGHTA and CDR2 is FQGNSA. V lost 5 bases to trimming and J lost 4 bases; unmatched junction nucleotides: 8. This CDR3 is 15 amino acids long. CDR3 protein: CASSPSGLARYEQYF. For the CDR3, the DNA is TGTGCCAGCAGCCCTTCGGGACTAGCGAGGTACGAGCAGTACTTC.

This sequence joins TRBV3-1 and TRBJ2-1, with unresolved D. Germline CDR1 and CDR2: LGHDT and YNNKEL (reference sequence). The CDR3 has 13 residues. V was cut by 1 base and J by 7 bases, with 8 bases left in between. CDR3 in DNA: TGTGCCAGCAGCCAAGCAGTAAGAAATGAGCAGTTCTTC. Its protein product is CASSQAVRNEQFF.

This clonotype came up once. The chain links TRBV4-3 to TRBJ2-1, with TRBD1 as a possible D gene (5 bases). Trimming pared 4 bases from V and 1 base from J, leaving 20 bases between. The CDR3 consists of 18 residues. Germline V gene lookup returns CDR1 LGHNA and CDR2 YSLEER. This chain's CDR3 is CASSRTRGGAPSYNEQFF. The CDR3 DNA sequence: TGCGCCAGCAGCCGCACAAGGGGTGGGGCCCCTTCCTACAATGAGCAGTTCTTC.

This clonotype was detected only a few times. The J gene is TRBJ2-1, the V gene TRBV4-1, with unresolved D. Trimming pared 8 bases from V and 9 bases from J, leaving 20 bases between. The CDR3 loop spans 14 amino acids. The germline V gene has CDR1 MGHRA and CDR2 YSYEKL. The chain's CDR3 is CASGYRAVSGEQFF. CDR3 coding DNA: TGCGCCAGCGGTTATAGGGCCGTATCGGGTGAGCAGTTCTTC.

The CDR3 DNA follows: TGCGCCAGCAGCCCCGACTGGACAGGGATCAACGAGCAGTACTTC. Amino acids: CASSPDWTGINEQYF. The rearrangement links TRBV4-3 to TRBJ2-7; 8 bases align to TRBD1. CDR1 and CDR2 (germline): LGHNA, YSLEER. This CDR3 comprises 15 residues. J was trimmed by 5 bases and V by 4 bases; bases with no gene match: 10.

V and J are TRBV11-2 and TRBJ1-4; D unresolved. Germline loops: CDR1 SGHAT, CDR2 FQNNGV. Between the trimmed V and J ends, which lost 1 base and 4 bases, there was a span of 7 bases. The CDR3 has 14 residues. CDR3 sequence (DNA): TGTGCCAGCAGCTTAGGTCGGCATAATGAAAAACTGTTTTTT. Translation gives CASSLGRHNEKLFF.

The chain couples TRBV18 to TRBJ2-7; maybe TRBD2 (8 bases). The germline V gene encodes CDR1 KGHSH and CDR2 LQKENI. CDR3 length: 14 amino acids. Deletions cut 8 bases from V and 0 bases from J, with 14 bases between. CDR3 DNA: TGTGCCAGCGTTAGCGGGACAGTCTCCTACGAGCAGTACTTC. It codes for CASVSGTVSYEQYF. Drawing the rest from reference TRBV18 and TRBJ2-7, the complete variable domain is NAGVMQNPRHLVRRRGQEARLRCSPMKGHSHVYWYRQLPEEGLKFMVYLQKENIIDESGMPKERFSAEFPKEGPSILRIQQVVRGDSAAYFCASVSGTVSYEQYFGPGTRLTVT.

V gene TRBV5-5 combines with J gene TRBJ2-2; D is unresolved. V gave up 5 bases and J gave up 1 base, with 12 bases separating them. CDR1 is SGHKS and CDR2 is YYEKEE in the germline V gene (reference sequence). CDR3 length equals 15 residues. The CDR3 region is CASSLLSVNTGELFF. For the CDR3, the DNA is TGTGCCAGCAGTCTACTCTCCGTGAACACCGGGGAGCTGTTTTTT.

This clonotype came up a few times. The gene calls are TRBV12-3 or TRBV12-4 and TRBJ2-1, with D unresolved. The CDR3 is 13 amino acids. Between the trimmed V and J ends, which lost 6 bases and 9 bases, there was a span of 15 bases. The CDR3: CASSPLHGGEQFF. CDR3 nucleotide sequence: TGTGCCAGCAGCCCCCTACATGGTGGTGAGCAGTTCTTC.

V usage is TRBV11-2 and J usage is TRBJ1-1, with a tentative D call TRBD1 (5 bases). The CDR3 length is 15 residues. Per germline, CDR1 SGHAT and CDR2 FQNNGV. V dropped 1 base and J dropped 3 bases, with 12 bases sitting between them. CDR3 protein: CASSLALGGDTEAFF. CDR3 DNA sequence: TGTGCCAGCAGCTTAGCCCTGGGGGGGGACACTGAAGCTTTCTTT.

This clonotype has more than one count but fewer than ten. The rearrangement joins TRBV12-3 or TRBV12-4 to TRBJ1-1; D is unresolved. The CDR3 runs 11 residues. The V end was cut by 5 bases, the J end by 6 bases, with 7 bases between. CDR3 amino acids: CASSERAEAFF. The CDR3 bases are TGTGCCAGCAGTGAAAGGGCTGAAGCTTTCTTT.

This clonotype has just a few counts. The gene calls are TRBV6-1 and TRBJ2-1, with D possibly matching TRBD2 (6 bases). V was shortened by 0 bases and J by 4 bases, with 13 bases between the two germline ends. CDR3 length: 16 residues. From germline, CDR1 is MNHNS and CDR2 SASEGT. This CDR3 is CASSEAGRTTYNEQFF. In DNA form, the CDR3 reads TGTGCCAGCAGTGAAGCTGGGAGGACAACATACAATGAGCAGTTCTTC.

The chain couples TRBV12-3 or TRBV12-4 to TRBJ2-2; 8 bases are shared with TRBD2. The CDR3 is 16 amino acids. The V gene end was trimmed by 4 bases and the J gene end by 6 bases; junction bases not matched to a gene: 10. The CDR3: CASSSQEREYPGELFF. CDR3 DNA sequence: TGTGCCAGCAGTTCCCAAGAGCGGGAGTACCCCGGGGAGCTGTTTTTT.

The chain couples TRBV3-1 to TRBJ2-6; possibly TRBD1 or TRBD2 for D (6 bases each). The CDR3 has 17 amino acids. V lost 4 bases, J lost 3 bases, and 16 bases lay in between. CDR1 is LGHDT, CDR2 YNNKEL, per germline (reference sequence). Here the CDR3 reads CASSPPWGADGANVLTF. CDR3 bases: TGTGCCAGCAGCCCCCCTTGGGGGGCGGATGGGGCCAACGTCCTGACTTTC.

This clonotype showed up just a few times. The genes are TRBV28 and TRBJ2-7; 10 nucleotides align to TRBD2. In germline, CDR1 is MDHEN, CDR2 SYDVKM. This CDR3 has 18 residues. V was pared by 3 bases and J by 4 bases, with 15 bases of the junction left unmatched. This chain's CDR3 is CASSFCPLGLAGAYEQYF. The DNA of the CDR3 is TGTGCCAGCAGTTTTTGTCCCCTAGGGCTAGCGGGAGCTTACGAGCAGTACTTC.

The V and J genes are TRBV4-2 and TRBJ2-3; D is possibly TRBD2 (5 bases). The V gene's germline CDR1 is LGHNA and CDR2 YNFKEQ. The CDR3 sequence is 17 residues long. The V end was cut by 1 base, the J end by 0 bases, with 14 bases between. The CDR3 DNA sequence: TGTGCCAGCAGCCAAGTCGTGTCGGGAACTAGCACAGATACGCAGTATTTT. It specifies CASSQVVSGTSTDTQYF.

The chain is built from TRBV7-2 and TRBJ1-1, with a weak D call TRBD1 (5 bases). This CDR3 is 15 amino acids long. Germline V gives CDR1 SGHTA, CDR2 FQGNSA. Deletions cut 0 bases from V and 5 bases from J, with 13 bases between. DNA of the CDR3: TGTGCCAGCAGCTTAGCCGTCAGGGCAGGGACTGAAGCTTTCTTT. It translates to CASSLAVRAGTEAFF.

This CDR3 is CASSFYGTPETQYF. CDR3 coding DNA: TGTGCCAGCAGTTTCTACGGGACTCCAGAGACCCAGTACTTC. This chain connects TRBV12-3 or TRBV12-4 to TRBJ2-5; D perhaps matches TRBD2 (6 bases). V shed 3 bases and J shed 4 bases, with 12 bases lying between them. The CDR3 is 14 amino acids.

In this sample, this clonotype turned up many times. The rearrangement links TRBV20-1 to TRBJ1-4; possibly TRBD1 for D (6 bases). The length of the CDR3 is 14 residues. The germline V and J ends were trimmed by 4 bases and 4 bases, with 13 bases remaining between them. Germline V lookup: CDR1 DFQATT, CDR2 SNEGSKA (reference sequence). CDR3 region: CSAKMDSLNEKLFF. The CDR3 DNA sequence: TGCAGTGCTAAAATGGACAGCCTTAATGAAAAACTGTTTTTT.

This clonotype was observed a few times. The V call is TRBV9, the J call TRBJ1-1; 8 bases are a match to TRBD1. Germline-derived CDR1 and CDR2 are SGDLS and YYNGEE. V dropped 3 bases and J dropped 2; count of bases not matched to a gene: 3. The CDR3 length is 14 residues. CDR3 amino acids: CASSAGQGNTEAFF. The DNA for the CDR3 is TGTGCCAGCAGCGCCGGACAGGGAAACACTGAAGCTTTCTTT.

The chain carries TRBV20-1 and TRBJ2-1; no firm D call. The CDR3 contains 14 residues. The V end was cut by 0 bases, the J end by 5 bases, with 11 bases between. Germline V gives CDR1 DFQATT, CDR2 SNEGSKA (reference sequence). The CDR3 region is CSARDRMSNNEQFF. For the CDR3, the DNA is TGCAGTGCTAGAGATAGAATGAGCAACAATGAGCAGTTCTTC.

This clonotype was recorded at least ten times. The chain combines TRBV28 with TRBJ2-2, with D hard to call. This CDR3 is built from 16 residues. Germline CDR1 MDHEN, CDR2 SYDVKM. Trimming shortened V by 5 bases and J by 0 bases, and 13 bases separated the two germline ends. Here the CDR3 DNA reads TGTGCCAGCAGTCCCTTGGGATCTGCGAACACCGGGGAGCTGTTTTTT. Translating gives CASSPLGSANTGELFF.

This clonotype has more than one count but fewer than ten. The chain joins TRBV10-3 to TRBJ1-1, with 9 bases identical to TRBD1. CDR3 length equals 16 residues. Germline-derived CDR1 and CDR2 are ENHRY and SYGVKD. V was clipped by 8 bases and J by 2 bases; unmatched bases: 12. The CDR3 reads CAIQRNPGQGNTEAFF. As DNA, the CDR3 is TGTGCCATCCAACGAAACCCGGGACAGGGAAACACTGAAGCTTTCTTT.